These T cell receptor beta chains were read from a single sample in a study of PD-1 blockade in classical Hodgkin lymphoma. Using immunoSEQ multiplex PCR, the repertoire was profiled, and TCRdb retains in-frame clones only, with some absent. This table has about 15,000 clones, roughly four fifths appearing once. The sequenced sample was peripheral blood mononuclear cells (PBMCs). The receptors here all came from a human donor with classical Hodgkin lymphoma. The CDR3 runs from the conserved cysteine through the conserved F or W. The D gene is left open where the match is weak. For some rows the clone size is stated as once, few or many, or as a class when expanded; others skip it.

D: TRBD2
size: -
V: TRBV20-1
J: TRBJ2-1
CDR3: CSALAGDEQFF
DNA: TGCAGTGCCCTGGCGGGGGATGAGCAGTTCTTC

D: TRBD1
size: -
V: TRBV19
J: TRBJ2-3
CDR3: CASSIRQGSPDTQYF
DNA: TGTGCCAGTAGTATTAGACAGGGGTCCCCAGATACGCAGTATTTT

D: -
size: -
V: TRBV2
J: TRBJ2-6
CDR3: CAGQGAGISGANVLTF
DNA: TGTGCCGGCCAGGGCGCCGGAATCTCTGGGGCCAACGTCCTGACTTTC

D: TRBD2
size: -
V: TRBV5-1
J: TRBJ2-1
CDR3: CASSLARLAGVNNEQFF
DNA: TGCGCCAGCAGCTTGGCAAGACTAGCGGGAGTCAACAATGAGCAGTTCTTC

D: -
size: -
V: TRBV4-1
J: TRBJ2-7
CDR3: CASSQEDSFYEQYF
DNA: TGCGCCAGCAGCCAAGAGGACAGCTTCTACGAGCAGTACTTC

D: TRBD2
size: once
V: TRBV5-1
J: TRBJ2-1
CDR3: CASSQGLEYNEQFF
DNA: TGCGCCAGCAGCCAGGGACTAGAATACAATGAGCAGTTCTTC

D: TRBD2
size: -
V: TRBV7-3
J: TRBJ2-1
CDR3: CASSLFGGSLNEQFF
DNA: TGTGCCAGCAGCTTATTTGGCGGGAGCTTGAATGAGCAGTTCTTC

D: -
size: -
V: TRBV28
J: TRBJ1-4
CDR3: CASSLMGGGNEKLFF
DNA: TGTGCCAGCAGTTTGATGGGAGGGGGGAATGAAAAACTGTTTTTT

D: -
size: -
V: TRBV29-1
J: TRBJ2-2
CDR3: CSVAGGPSGELFF
DNA: TGCAGCGTTGCCGGGGGTCCCTCCGGGGAGCTGTTTTTT

D: -
size: -
V: TRBV28
J: TRBJ1-1
CDR3: CASNKPSMNTEAFF
DNA: TGTGCCAGCAACAAGCCGTCTATGAACACTGAAGCTTTCTTT

D: TRBD1
size: -
V: TRBV5-1
J: TRBJ1-5
CDR3: CASSLGTGDSNQPQHF
DNA: TGCGCCAGCAGCCTTGGGACAGGTGATAGCAATCAGCCCCAGCATTTT

D: -
size: -
V: TRBV4-2
J: TRBJ1-5
CDR3: CASSQETQGNQPQHF
DNA: TGTGCCAGCAGCCAAGAGACTCAGGGGAATCAGCCCCAGCATTTT

D: -
size: -
V: TRBV27
J: TRBJ2-7
CDR3: CASSLWQGFSVREQYF
DNA: TGTGCCAGCAGTTTATGGCAGGGGTTCTCCGTACGCGAGCAGTACTTC

D: TRBD2
size: few
V: TRBV2
J: TRBJ2-1
CDR3: CASSEARPSGKGNEQFF
DNA: TGTGCCAGCAGTGAAGCTCGCCCTAGCGGGAAGGGCAATGAGCAGTTCTTC

D: -
size: -
V: TRBV5-5
J: TRBJ2-7
CDR3: CASSVEQSTLSYEQYF
DNA: TGTGCCAGCAGTGTGGAGCAGTCGACCCTTTCCTACGAGCAGTACTTC

D: TRBD1
size: -
V: TRBV18
J: TRBJ1-5
CDR3: CASSPLGTGGDQPQHF
DNA: TGTGCCAGCTCACCGCTCGGGACAGGGGGTGATCAGCCCCAGCATTTT

D: TRBD2
size: -
V: TRBV18
J: TRBJ2-3
CDR3: CASSPRGGTTDTQYF
DNA: TGTGCCAGCTCACCCCGGGGGGGGACCACAGATACGCAGTATTTT

D: TRBD1
size: -
V: TRBV28
J: TRBJ1-4
CDR3: CASSLAGTGEEKLFF
DNA: TGTGCCAGCAGCCTGGCCGGGACAGGGGAGGAAAAACTGTTTTTT

D: -
size: -
V: TRBV29-1
J: TRBJ1-5
CDR3: CSVAGNRNQPQHF
DNA: TGCAGCGTTGCAGGGAACCGCAATCAGCCCCAGCATTTT

D: -
size: -
V: TRBV4-1
J: TRBJ1-5
CDR3: CASSQDPGNSNQPQHF
DNA: TGCGCCAGCAGCCAAGACCCCGGGAATAGCAATCAGCCCCAGCATTTT

D: TRBD2
size: -
V: TRBV27
J: TRBJ2-1
CDR3: CASSFGPSGYNEQFF
DNA: TGTGCCAGCAGTTTCGGGCCTAGCGGTTACAATGAGCAGTTCTTC

D: TRBD1
size: once
V: TRBV27
J: TRBJ1-2
CDR3: CASSFRRQGGGYTF
DNA: TGTGCCAGCAGTTTTCGAAGACAGGGCGGCGGCTACACCTTC

D: -
size: -
V: TRBV2
J: TRBJ1-1
CDR3: CASSEERSPRIEAFF
DNA: TGTGCCAGCAGTGAAGAAAGGAGCCCCCGCATAGAAGCTTTCTTT

D: -
size: -
V: TRBV7-8
J: TRBJ2-7
CDR3: CASSPRSEQYF
DNA: TGTGCCAGCAGCCCACGAAGCGAGCAGTACTTC

D: -
size: -
V: TRBV6-1
J: TRBJ2-1
CDR3: CASSEVSNEQFF
DNA: TGTGCCAGCAGTGAAGTGAGCAATGAGCAGTTCTTC

D: -
size: -
V: TRBV7-8
J: TRBJ2-7
CDR3: CASSLQGPTGEQYF
DNA: TGTGCCAGCAGCTTACAGGGCCCGACGGGCGAGCAGTACTTC

D: -
size: -
V: TRBV9
J: TRBJ2-7
CDR3: CASSVVAEPYEQYF
DNA: TGTGCCAGCAGCGTAGTTGCGGAACCCTACGAGCAGTACTTC

D: -
size: -
V: TRBV6-4
J: TRBJ2-1
CDR3: CASSDDGTGPTNEQFF
DNA: TGTGCCAGCAGTGACGATGGGACGGGTCCTACTAATGAGCAGTTCTTC

D: -
size: -
V: TRBV18
J: TRBJ2-1
CDR3: CASSGPAYNEQFF
DNA: TGTGCCAGCTCAGGGCCAGCTTACAATGAGCAGTTCTTC

D: -
size: -
V: TRBV19
J: TRBJ2-1
CDR3: CASSIAGQVGGGQFF
DNA: TGTGCCAGTAGTATAGCGGGGCAGGTTGGGGGAGGGCAGTTCTTC

D: TRBD1
size: -
V: TRBV2
J: TRBJ1-5
CDR3: CASRQGANQPQHF
DNA: TGTGCCAGCAGGCAGGGGGCGAATCAGCCCCAGCATTTT

D: -
size: -
V: TRBV28
J: TRBJ2-7
CDR3: CASSLGGWNEQYF
DNA: TGTGCCAGCAGTTTAGGGGGCTGGAACGAGCAGTACTTC

D: -
size: -
V: TRBV2
J: TRBJ2-5
CDR3: CASSRRYQETQYF
DNA: TGTGCCAGCAGTAGGCGGTACCAAGAGACCCAGTACTTC

D: TRBD1
size: -
V: TRBV6-5
J: TRBJ1-5
CDR3: CASSKRTGWNQPQHF
DNA: TGTGCCAGCAGCAAAAGGACAGGGTGGAATCAGCCCCAGCATTTT

D: TRBD1
size: -
V: TRBV5-1
J: TRBJ1-6
CDR3: CASNPGQGSYNSPLHF
DNA: TGCGCCAGCAATCCGGGACAGGGATCCTATAATTCACCCCTCCACTTT

D: -
size: once
V: TRBV11-2
J: TRBJ1-1
CDR3: CASSRTLNTEAFF
DNA: TGTGCCAGCAGCAGAACCTTGAACACTGAAGCTTTCTTT

D: TRBD1
size: -
V: TRBV6-5
J: TRBJ1-2
CDR3: CASSSAGQERSGYTF
DNA: TGTGCCAGCAGTTCAGCCGGACAGGAGCGCTCTGGCTACACCTTC

D: -
size: once
V: TRBV6-6
J: TRBJ2-1
CDR3: CATRTLYNEQFF
DNA: TGTGCCACAAGGACCCTCTACAATGAGCAGTTCTTC

D: TRBD2
size: -
V: TRBV2
J: TRBJ2-7
CDR3: CARKEAGGSPDF
DNA: TGTGCCAGAAAGGAAGCGGGAGGTTCCCCTGACTTC

D: -
size: -
V: TRBV7-6
J: TRBJ2-2
CDR3: CASSLVSGDGELFF
DNA: TGTGCCAGCAGCTTAGTTTCAGGGGACGGGGAGCTGTTTTTT

D: TRBD1
size: -
V: TRBV29-1
J: TRBJ1-4
CDR3: CSVPRDRFTTNEKLFF
DNA: TGCAGCGTTCCCCGGGACAGATTCACAACTAATGAAAAACTGTTTTTT

D: -
size: -
V: TRBV5-1
J: TRBJ2-7
CDR3: CASSLGGSSFYEQYF
DNA: TGCGCCAGCAGCTTGGGAGGGTCCAGTTTTTATGAGCAGTACTTC

D: TRBD1
size: -
V: TRBV5-1
J: TRBJ2-2
CDR3: CASSVRTGDTGELFF
DNA: TGCGCCAGCAGCGTTAGGACAGGGGACACCGGGGAGCTGTTTTTT

D: -
size: once
V: TRBV28
J: TRBJ1-3
CDR3: CASSKTTHSSGNTIYF
DNA: TGTGCCAGCAGTAAGACGACACATAGCTCTGGAAACACCATATATTTT

D: -
size: -
V: TRBV28
J: TRBJ2-1
CDR3: CASSFDLYNEQFF
DNA: TGTGCCAGCAGTTTCGACCTTTACAATGAGCAGTTCTTC

D: TRBD1
size: -
V: TRBV15
J: TRBJ2-7
CDR3: CATSRDAQGINEQYF
DNA: TGTGCCACCAGCAGAGATGCACAGGGGATCAACGAGCAGTACTTC

D: TRBD2
size: -
V: TRBV9
J: TRBJ2-5
CDR3: CASSLGLAGIHETQYF
DNA: TGTGCCAGCAGCCTCGGACTAGCGGGTATCCATGAGACCCAGTACTTC

D: TRBD2
size: -
V: TRBV11-3
J: TRBJ2-1
CDR3: CASSPGLAGGKWNEQFF
DNA: TGTGCCAGCAGCCCGGGACTAGCGGGAGGGAAGTGGAATGAGCAGTTCTTC

D: -
size: few
V: TRBV4-1
J: TRBJ2-7
CDR3: CASSQDVAREDYEQYF
DNA: TGCGCCAGCAGCCAAGACGTGGCCAGGGAAGACTACGAGCAGTACTTC

D: TRBD2
size: -
V: TRBV19
J: TRBJ2-3
CDR3: CASSGDEIAGGRSTDTQYF
DNA: TGTGCCAGTAGTGGAGATGAAATAGCGGGAGGCCGGTCCACAGATACGCAGTATTTT

D: -
size: -
V: TRBV6-1
J: TRBJ2-1
CDR3: CASSLLGLSYNEQFF
DNA: TGTGCCAGCAGCCTACTGGGCCTCTCCTACAATGAGCAGTTCTTC

D: -
size: few
V: TRBV27
J: TRBJ1-5
CDR3: CASSLRGPDQPQHF
DNA: TGTGCCAGCAGTTTACGGGGGCCGGATCAGCCCCAGCATTTT

D: -
size: -
V: TRBV7-9
J: TRBJ1-1
CDR3: CASSSDRYSMNTEAFF
DNA: TGTGCCAGCAGCTCCGACAGGTACTCAATGAACACTGAAGCTTTCTTT